One sample yielded the 23 T cell receptor beta chains listed below, sequenced in a study of CD8 T cells in Susac syndrome. Reverse transcription used about 0.45 to 1 ug RNA and random hexamers. Using its own MiXCR run on the immunoSEQ multiplex PCR reads, TCRdb lists one record per CDR3 protein. The table lists under 200,000 distinct CDR3 sequences, under 95% of them singletons. The sequenced sample was CD4+ T cells from PBMCs. Receptor source: a human donor in good health.

The rearrangement joins TRBV12-3 or TRBV12-4 to TRBJ1-1, with TRBD1 as a possible D gene (5 bases). CDR3 size: 14 residues. V lost 6 bases and J 0 bases, leaving 11 bases between the germline ends. The CDR3 DNA is TGTGCCAGCAGACACAGGAGTCTGAACACTGAAGCTTTCTTT. Protein sequence: CASRHRSLNTEAFF.

The rearrangement uses TRBV5-1 and TRBJ1-1; the D is unclear. This CDR3 is built from 13 residues. Germline V gene sequence: CDR1 SGHRS, CDR2 YFSETQ. Trimming took off 2 bases at V and 5 bases at J, with 10 bases between the two ends. In DNA, the CDR3 is TGCGCCAGCAGCTTAAGTCCCGTGACTGAAGCTTTCTTT. It translates to CASSLSPVTEAFF.

The chain carries TRBV7-9 and TRBJ1-5; D gene ambiguous. This CDR3 region has 12 residues. Trimming stripped 2 bases from V and 6 bases from J, with 5 bases between. Per germline, CDR1 SEHNR and CDR2 FQNEAQ (reference sequence). The CDR3 sequence: CASSLPGQPQHF. In DNA form, the CDR3 reads TGTGCCAGCAGCTTACCGGGTCAGCCCCAGCATTTT.

V gene TRBV7-9 combines with J gene TRBJ2-5; 9 nucleotides match TRBD2. The germline V gene encodes CDR1 SEHNR and CDR2 FQNEAQ (reference sequence). The CDR3 runs to 14 residues. With V trimmed by 5 bases and J by 3 bases, 4 bases remained unmatched. CDR3 sequence: CASSVASGKETQYF. In DNA form, the CDR3 reads TGTGCCAGCAGCGTGGCTAGCGGGAAAGAGACCCAGTACTTC.

V usage is TRBV5-4 and J usage is TRBJ2-7; no clear D. Trimming pared 0 bases from V and 5 bases from J, leaving 6 bases between. The CDR3 is 12 residues long. Germline V gene data show CDR1 as SGHNT and CDR2 as YYREEE (reference sequence). DNA for the CDR3: TGTGCCAGCAGCTTGGCCGGGCACGAGCAGTACGTC. Protein: CASSLAGHEQYV.

V usage is TRBV5-1 and J usage is TRBJ2-5, with 7 positions matching TRBD1. V lost 1 base, J lost 2 bases, and 2 bases stayed unmatched. CDR1 and CDR2 from the germline V gene are SGHRS and YFSETQ. This CDR3 region has 14 residues. The CDR3 here is CASSLPQGQETQYF. The CDR3 DNA is TGCGCCAGCAGCTTGCCACAGGGGCAAGAGACCCAGTACTTC.

This clonotype was counted once. This chain joins TRBV18 and TRBJ1-2, with TRBD1 matching 10 bases. From germline, CDR1 is KGHSH and CDR2 LQKENI. V lost 3 bases, J lost 2 bases, and 3 bases stayed unmatched. This CDR3 is built from 15 residues. CDR3 sequence reads: CASSPATGGNYGYTF. For the CDR3, the DNA is TGTGCCAGCTCACCCGCGACAGGGGGCAACTATGGCTACACCTTC.

V gene TRBV20-1 combines with J gene TRBJ2-1, with a possible D match to TRBD2 (5 bases). V lost 1 base and J lost 1, with 14 bases in between. Germline lookup yields CDR1 DFQATT and CDR2 SNEGSKA (reference sequence). The length of the CDR3 is 16 residues. The CDR3 coding sequence is TGCAGTGCTAGAGCTGGCGGAGGAAGATCCTACAATGAGCAGTTCTTC. Translating it yields CSARAGGGRSYNEQFF.

As DNA, the CDR3 is TGTGCCAGCAATGTGGGGGGTATGGAGACCCAGTACTTC. This gives the protein CASNVGGMETQYF. V is TRBV2 and J is TRBJ2-5, with D possibly being TRBD2 (6 bases). Trimming removed 7 bases at V and 5 bases at J, with 14 bases between. CDR1 and CDR2 from the germline V gene are SNHLY and FYNNEI. This CDR3 contains 13 residues.

J is TRBJ1-2 and V is TRBV27; D is unclear. Looked up from germline, CDR1 is MNHEY and CDR2 is SMNVEV (reference sequence). V lost 3 bases and J 5 bases, leaving 10 bases between the germline ends. The CDR3 length is 13 residues. CDR3 sequence (DNA): TGTGCCAGCAGTTTTCTTGCAGGTTATGGCTACACCTTC. The encoded protein is CASSFLAGYGYTF.

The V and J genes are TRBV12-3 or TRBV12-4 and TRBJ1-5; 7 nucleotides line up with TRBD1. V shed 8 bases, J shed 4 bases, and the junction held 11 bases outside the gene matches. The length of the CDR3 is 15 residues. This CDR3 is CASALVRDSNQPQHF. The CDR3 nucleotides are TGTGCCAGCGCGCTGGTCCGGGACAGTAATCAGCCCCAGCATTTT.

The rearrangement uses TRBV2 and TRBJ2-1, with 11 bases fitting TRBD2. CDR3 length equals 15 residues. The trim removed 6 bases at V and 5 bases at J, leaving 6 bases unmatched. CDR1 is SNHLY and CDR2 is FYNNEI in the germline V gene. The CDR3 bases are TGTGCCAGCAGGGCTAAGACTAGCGGGGACAATGAGCAGTTCTTC. Translation gives CASRAKTSGDNEQFF.

This clonotype occurred once. The V gene is TRBV7-8, the J gene TRBJ2-1; 9 nucleotides align to TRBD2. The CDR3 contains 14 residues. J gave up 9 bases and V 6 bases, and 9 bases lay outside the gene matches. Germline CDR1 reads SGHVS; CDR2 reads FQNEAQ. The CDR3, as DNA: TGTGCCAGCAGAACCGGACTAGCGAGTATTGAGCAGTTCTTC. It specifies CASRTGLASIEQFF.

This clonotype was picked up one time. This chain's CDR3 is CASSLPEGGGPPRTQYF. Written as DNA, the CDR3 is TGCGCCAGCAGCCTCCCCGAGGGCGGGGGACCCCCGAGGACCCAGTACTTC. V and J are TRBV4-1 and TRBJ2-5, with TRBD2 matching 7 bases. The V gene end was trimmed by 4 bases and the J gene end by 7 bases; junction bases not matched to a gene: 18. Germline V gene lookup returns CDR1 MGHRA and CDR2 YSYEKL. This CDR3 is 17 amino acids long.

Notes on this clonotype: Germline is not matched at one junction end, which may reflect a read error. V and J are TRBV5-1 and TRBJ1-6; TRBD1 agrees at 7 bases. CDR3 length: 15 residues. Germline lookup yields CDR1 SGHRS and CDR2 YFSETQ. The CDR3 bases are TGCGCCAGCAGATTGGCCCGGGACAGCCGGCGTCCCCTCCACTTT. Its protein is CASRLARDSRRPLHF.

The V gene is TRBV5-1, the J gene TRBJ1-1, with D perhaps matching TRBD1 (5 bases). Trimming removed 2 bases from V and 10 bases from J, with 18 bases in between. Germline-derived CDR1 and CDR2 are SGHRS and YFSETQ. This CDR3 is 14 amino acids long. The CDR3 region is CASSFSEKTGSAFF. The CDR3 DNA reads TGCGCCAGCAGCTTTTCGGAAAAAACAGGTTCAGCTTTCTTT.

The chain joins TRBV7-6 to TRBJ2-5, with D possibly called TRBD1 or TRBD2 (6 bases each). The CDR3 is made up of 13 amino acids. The V end lost 6 bases, the J end lost 5 bases, and 13 bases lay between the germline ends. Germline CDR1 is SGHVS and CDR2 is FNYEAQ. The CDR3 bases are TGTGCCAGCAGTCAAGGGGGGAGTGAGACCCAGTACTTC. It translates to CASSQGGSETQYF.

This clonotype was seen once. This sequence joins TRBV3-1 and TRBJ2-6; D remains unclear. The V and J ends lost 1 base and 0 bases respectively, with 13 bases between them. This CDR3 comprises 18 residues. Germline V CDR1 and CDR2: LGHDT, YNNKEL (reference sequence). In DNA form, the CDR3 reads TGTGCCAGCAGCCAAGTCATCCATAGATCCTCTGGGGCCAACGTCCTGACTTTC. Translated, it gives CASSQVIHRSSGANVLTF.

This clonotype showed up just a few times. V usage is TRBV4-2 and J usage is TRBJ1-2; D remains ambiguous. Germline V gives CDR1 LGHNA, CDR2 YNFKEQ. The CDR3 totals 13 residues. Trimming cost V 1 base and J 5 bases, with 8 bases left between them. CDR3 nucleotides: TGTGCCAGCAGCCAAGTCGGGCCTTATGGCTACACCTTC. This codes for CASSQVGPYGYTF.

This sequence joins TRBV4-3 and TRBJ2-3; D might be TRBD1 (5 bases). Germline-derived CDR1 and CDR2 are LGHNA and YSLEER. The CDR3 covers 15 residues. Trimming took 3 bases from V and 0 from J, leaving 10 bases between them. The CDR3 is CASSHSTVSTDTQYF. CDR3 nucleotide sequence: TGCGCCAGCAGCCACTCGACAGTTAGCACAGATACGCAGTATTTT.

This clonotype appeared once. The gene calls are TRBV13 and TRBJ1-3, with D unclear. Germline V gene sequence: CDR1 PRHDT, CDR2 FYEKMQ (reference sequence). Trimming took off 1 base at V and 5 bases at J, with 3 bases between the two ends. CDR3 length: 12 amino acids. DNA of the CDR3: TGTGCCAGCAGCTTAGTAAGAAACACCATATATTTT. Protein product: CASSLVRNTIYF.

This rearrangement joins TRBV13 to TRBJ2-3; 7 bases are shared with TRBD2. CDR3 length: 15 amino acids. CDR1 PRHDT and CDR2 FYEKMQ come from the germline V gene (reference sequence). The V gene end was trimmed by 5 bases and the J gene end by 4 bases; junction bases not matched to a gene: 9. CDR3 sequence: CASSLLRGGADTQYF. CDR3 DNA sequence: TGTGCCAGCAGCCTCCTTCGTGGGGGGGCAGATACGCAGTATTTT.

The V call is TRBV7-2, the J call TRBJ1-1; the match to TRBD1 covers 10 bases. The germline V gene has CDR1 SGHTA and CDR2 FQGNSA. The J segment lost 7 bases and the V segment lost 5 bases, leaving 7 bases of the junction unmatched. This CDR3 is built from 14 residues. The CDR3 DNA is TGTGCCAGCAGCAATAGACAGGGGGCAAATGAAGCTTTCTTT. Protein product: CASSNRQGANEAFF.